This paragraph reports one T cell receptor beta chain. Its specificity is not known. The data belong to a study of T-cell reconstitution after alpha-beta-depleted transplantation in children. Study-level results: Certain patients had high TCRbeta diversity at day 60, and it came from recipient T cells and thymic progenitors that survived. The authors attributed T-cell counts and diversity one year after transplant mostly to newly produced T cells. Expanded graft clones, several hundred of them, were reportedly the source of alpha-beta T cells about two months after transplant.

Between the trimmed V and J ends, which lost 7 bases and 6 bases, there was a span of 16 bases. Germline assignment: CDR1 SGHTA and CDR2 FQGNSA. The CDR3 spans 14 residues. It was with unique molecular identifiers that the TCRbeta library was prepared. One entry per CDR3 protein results from TCRdb running MiXCR on the PCR reads. The data contain under 100,000 distinct CDR3 sequences, about a sixth of them seen just once; the ten biggest clones take up around a fifth. This chain connects TRBV7-2 to TRBJ2-1; D is uncertain. This TCR came from a male patient aged 2 to 9 who had a stem cell transplant for acute lymphoblastic leukemia, so the T cells may come from the graft donor. The sequencing used PBMCs, mostly from graft donor cells, collected 180 days after TCRalphabeta/CD19-depleted stem cell transplant. The CDR3 region is CASNMAVVRNEQFF. CDR3 in DNA: TGTGCCAGCAATATGGCCGTAGTCCGCAATGAGCAGTTCTTC. Variable domain in full (rest from reference TRBV7-2 and TRBJ2-1): GAGVSQSPSNKVTEKGKDVELRCDPISGHTALYWYRQSLGQGLEFLIYFQGNSAPDKSGLPSDRFSAERTGGSVSTLTIQRTQQEDSAVYLCASNMAVVRNEQFFGPGTRLTVL.